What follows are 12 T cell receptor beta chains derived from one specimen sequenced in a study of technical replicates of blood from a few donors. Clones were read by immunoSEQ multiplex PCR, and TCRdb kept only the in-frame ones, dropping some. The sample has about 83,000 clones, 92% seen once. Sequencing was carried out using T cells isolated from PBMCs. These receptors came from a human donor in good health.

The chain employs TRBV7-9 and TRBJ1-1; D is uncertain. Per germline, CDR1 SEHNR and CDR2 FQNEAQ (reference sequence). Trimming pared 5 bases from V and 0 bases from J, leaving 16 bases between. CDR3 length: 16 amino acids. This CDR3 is CASSLPPGRLNTEAFF. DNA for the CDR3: TGTGCCAGCAGCCTACCACCCGGCAGGTTGAACACTGAAGCTTTCTTT.

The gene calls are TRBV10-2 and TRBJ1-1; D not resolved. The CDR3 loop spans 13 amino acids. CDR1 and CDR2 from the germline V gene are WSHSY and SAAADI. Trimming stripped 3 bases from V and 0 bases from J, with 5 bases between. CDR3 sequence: CASSDRLNTEAFF. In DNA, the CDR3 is TGCGCCAGCAGTGACAGATTGAACACTGAAGCTTTCTTT.

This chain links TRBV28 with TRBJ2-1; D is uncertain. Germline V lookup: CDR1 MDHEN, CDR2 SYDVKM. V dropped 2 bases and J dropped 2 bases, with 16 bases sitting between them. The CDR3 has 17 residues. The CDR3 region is CASSLVRHPLTYNEQFF. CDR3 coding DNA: TGTGCCAGCAGTTTAGTGAGACACCCCCTTACCTACAATGAGCAGTTCTTC.

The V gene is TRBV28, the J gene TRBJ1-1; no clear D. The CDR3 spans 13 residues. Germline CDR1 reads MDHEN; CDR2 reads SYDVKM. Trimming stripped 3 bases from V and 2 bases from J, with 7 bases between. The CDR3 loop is CASSFSVNTEAFF. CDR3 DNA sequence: TGTGCCAGCAGTTTTAGTGTCAACACTGAAGCTTTCTTT.

The CDR3 sequence is CASSGAGGEQYF. For the CDR3, the DNA is TGTGCCAGCAGCGGCGCAGGGGGCGAGCAGTACTTC. The genes are TRBV9 and TRBJ2-7; 7 nucleotides agree with TRBD1. The CDR3 runs 12 residues. With 3 bases clipped from V and 6 bases from J, the junction kept 3 bases outside the gene matches. Germline V gene lookup returns CDR1 SGDLS and CDR2 YYNGEE. Looking up the rest from reference TRBV9 and TRBJ2-7 gives the full variable domain: DSGVTQTPKHLITATGQRVTLRCSPRSGDLSVYWYQQSLDQGLQFLIQYYNGEERAKGNILERFSAQQFPDLHSELNLSSLELGDSALYFCASSGAGGEQYFGPGTRLTVT.

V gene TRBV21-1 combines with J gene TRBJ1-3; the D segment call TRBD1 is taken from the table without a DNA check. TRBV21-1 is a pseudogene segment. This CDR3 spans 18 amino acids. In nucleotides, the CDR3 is TGTGCCAGCAGCAAAGTAACAGGGGGCAATCTGTCTGGAAACACCATATATTTT. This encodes CASSKVTGGNLSGNTIYF.

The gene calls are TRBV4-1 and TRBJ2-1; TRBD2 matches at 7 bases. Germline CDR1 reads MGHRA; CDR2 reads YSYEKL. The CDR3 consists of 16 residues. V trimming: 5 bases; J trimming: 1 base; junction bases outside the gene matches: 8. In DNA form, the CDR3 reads TGCGCCAGCAGCTCTCGGCAGGGAGGGTCCTACAATGAGCAGTTCTTC. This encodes CASSSRQGGSYNEQFF.

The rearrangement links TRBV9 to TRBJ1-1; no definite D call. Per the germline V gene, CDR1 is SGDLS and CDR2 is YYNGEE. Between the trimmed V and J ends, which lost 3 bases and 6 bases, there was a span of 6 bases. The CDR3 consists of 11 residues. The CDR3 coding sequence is TGTGCCAGCAGCGCCGGGTCTGAAGCTTTCTTT. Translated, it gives CASSAGSEAFF.

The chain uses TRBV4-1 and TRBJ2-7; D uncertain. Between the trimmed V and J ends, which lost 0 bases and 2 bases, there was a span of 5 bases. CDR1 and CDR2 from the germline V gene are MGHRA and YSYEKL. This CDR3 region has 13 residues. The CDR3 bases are TGCGCCAGCAGCCAAGAAAGCGCCTACGAGCAGTACTTC. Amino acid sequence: CASSQESAYEQYF.

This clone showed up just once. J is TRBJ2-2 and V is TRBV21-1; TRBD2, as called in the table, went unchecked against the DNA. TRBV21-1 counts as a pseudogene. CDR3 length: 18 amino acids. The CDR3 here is CASSQGTSGGANTGELFF. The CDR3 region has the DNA TGTGCCAGCAGCCAAGGGACTAGCGGGGGGGCTAACACCGGGGAGCTGTTTTTT.

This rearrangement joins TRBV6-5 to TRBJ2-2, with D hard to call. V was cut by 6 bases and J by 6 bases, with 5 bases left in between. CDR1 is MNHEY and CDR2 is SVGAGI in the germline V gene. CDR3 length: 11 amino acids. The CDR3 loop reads CASSRPGELFF. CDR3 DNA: TGTGCCAGCAGCCGTCCCGGGGAGCTGTTTTTT.

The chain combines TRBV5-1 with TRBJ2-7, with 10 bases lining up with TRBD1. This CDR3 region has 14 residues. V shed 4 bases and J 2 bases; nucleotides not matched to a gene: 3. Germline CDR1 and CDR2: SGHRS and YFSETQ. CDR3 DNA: TGCGCCAGCAGCGTCGACAGGGGGCCCTACGAGCAGTACTTC. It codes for CASSVDRGPYEQYF. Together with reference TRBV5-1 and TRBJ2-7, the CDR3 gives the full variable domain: KAGVTQTPRYLIKTRGQQVTLSCSPISGHRSVSWYQQTPGQGLQFLFEYFSETQRNKGNFPGRFSGRQFSNSRSEMNVSTLELGDSALYLCASSVDRGPYEQYFGPGTRLTVT.